This T cell receptor beta chain stems from a study of blood T cell repertoires in COVID-19. Overall study: Samples taken during acute and convalescent COVID-19 were collected in the United States, Italy and Spain. T cells, B-cell-depleted T cells, or PBMCs provided the cDNA or gDNA that served as material.

Germline lookup yields CDR1 SQVTM and CDR2 ANQGSEA. This CDR3 has 12 residues. Trimming stripped 3 bases from V and 2 bases from J, with 7 bases between. In the original processing: The authors estimated nucleated cell counts from reference gene primer amplification. The method was immunoSEQ multiplex PCR; TCRdb's version includes in-frame clones alone and lacks a portion of them. V, J and clone size were drawn from that table, and D and trimming were deduced from the DNA. In the table there are about 190,000 clones, nearly 90% of which are singletons. The sequence came from a man over 45 with acute or convalescent COVID-19. The specimen was peripheral blood. V and J are TRBV29-1 and TRBJ1-2; D gene ambiguous. CDR3 sequence reads: CSVEKLNYGYTF. DNA of the CDR3: TGCAGCGTTGAGAAACTGAACTATGGCTACACCTTC.